The clone carrying this T cell receptor beta chain was found many times. Antigen: not known. The sample's time point: persistent/refractory GD, antithyroid drugs over 5 years with positive TRAb. The TCR library was made from RNA extracted from PBMCs. Graves' disease diagnoses used American Thyroid Association guidelines. These data originate in a study of regulatory T cells in long-lasting Graves disease. The wider study: Over 5 years of antithyroid drugs with positive TSH receptor antibodies was taken to mean persistent Graves' disease. Whole-study findings and limits: Persistent disease showed a preference for TRBV28, TRBJ1-2 and TRBJ2-5. For persistent Graves' patients, TCR diversity was lower than for newly diagnosed ones.

The CDR3 loop spans 12 amino acids. With 2 bases removed from V and 7 bases from J, the gap between germline ends came to 9 bases. With iRepertoire HTBI primers and Arm-PCR of CDR3 regions, TCR beta libraries were built. MiXCR was run by TCRdb on the multiplex PCR reads, yielding one entry per CDR3 protein. The sample shows around 460,000 distinct CDR3 sequences, around a fifth of them seen only once. The chain recombines TRBV12-3 or TRBV12-4 with TRBJ2-7; D perhaps matches TRBD1 (6 bases). The receptor's source is a female donor with Graves disease. The sample here was peripheral blood mononuclear cells (PBMCs), taken when the disease was refractory, from a patient treated with antithyroid drugs. The CDR3 nucleotides are TGTGCCAGCAGTTTACAGGGACAAGAGCAGTACTTC. Protein sequence: CASSLQGQEQYF.